The 7 T cell receptor beta chains below come from one sample, sequenced in a study of T cell repertoires in cytomegalovirus infection. Via MiXCR, TCRdb re-called the reads, giving one row per CDR3 protein. This sample yields nearly 650,000 distinct CDR3 sequences, of which 20% to 30% are seen a single time; 7.5% to 9% belongs to the top ten. Sequencing input: CD8+ T cells from PBMCs. The receptor set was obtained from a human donor in good health (CMV status not recorded). Some clones in this sample may be carry-over from other donors' samples.

J is TRBJ2-1 and V is TRBV20-1; D is unresolved. Germline values: CDR1 DFQATT, CDR2 SNEGSKA (reference sequence). CDR3 length: 16 residues. The germline V and J ends were trimmed by 0 bases and 5 bases, with 17 bases remaining between them. The CDR3 nucleotides are TGCAGTGCTAGAGATCTCCTGAACTTAAGTAACAATGAGCAGTTCTTC. Encoded protein: CSARDLLNLSNNEQFF.

The V and J genes are TRBV6-2 or TRBV6-3 and TRBJ2-2; 8 bases line up with TRBD2. Germline values: CDR1 MNHEY, CDR2 SVGEGT. The CDR3 sequence is 16 residues long. V was pared by 2 bases and J by 7 bases, with 9 bases of the junction left unmatched. In nucleotides, the CDR3 is TGTGCCAGCAGTTACATCGGACTAGCTGGTCACGGGGAGCTGTTTTTT. Encoded protein: CASSYIGLAGHGELFF.

V and J are TRBV29-1 and TRBJ1-2; 8 bases align to TRBD1. The germline CDR1 and CDR2 sequences are SQVTM and ANQGSEA. This CDR3 is 14 amino acids long. V trimming: 4 bases; J trimming: 6 bases; junction bases outside the gene matches: 10. DNA for the CDR3: TGCAGCGTTGGGGGGGACAGGATAAACAATGGCTACACCTTC. The encoded protein is CSVGGDRINNGYTF.

As to this clonotype: With a much larger clone just one base away, this may be a read error. This sequence joins TRBV7-6 and TRBJ2-1; TRBD2 might be the D (5 bases). Germline loops: CDR1 SGHVS, CDR2 FNYEAQ. The ends were cut back, 3 bases at V and 8 bases at J, with 17 bases in the middle. The CDR3 is 15 residues long. The CDR3 DNA is TGTGCCAGCAGCTTCTTTTCAGCGGAACGCTATGAGCAGTTCTTC. This sequence encodes CASSFFSAERYEQFF.

This clonotype has ten or more counts. The J gene is TRBJ2-4, the V gene TRBV7-2, with TRBD2 matching over 9 bases. The CDR3 covers 19 residues. The germline gives CDR1 SGHTA, CDR2 FQGNSA. J gave up 0 bases and V 5 bases, and 14 bases lay outside the gene matches. CDR3 DNA: TGTGCCAGCAGCCCCCCACTAGCGGGTTCCTATCTAGCCAAAAACATTCAGTACTTC. This codes for CASSPPLAGSYLAKNIQYF.

This clonotype has more than one count but fewer than ten. The chain combines TRBV20-1 with TRBJ2-1; 12 positions match TRBD2. The V segment lost 3 bases and the J segment 16 bases; nucleotides outside the gene matches: 4. There are 11 residues in the CDR3. Germline V gene data show CDR1 as DFQATT and CDR2 as SNEGSKA (reference sequence). The CDR3 loop is CSARASGGGFF. DNA for the CDR3: TGCAGTGCTAGGGCTAGCGGGGGGGGTTTCTTC.

The chain joins TRBV6-8 to TRBJ1-5; maybe TRBD1 (5 bases). Trimming removed 0 bases from V and 0 bases from J, with 6 bases in between. This CDR3 region has 15 residues. The germline gives CDR1 MNHGY, CDR2 SAAAGT. CDR3 loop: CASSYSGDSNQPQHF. The CDR3 nucleotides are TGTGCCAGCAGTTACTCGGGGGATAGCAATCAGCCCCAGCATTTT.